One sample yielded the 14 T cell receptor beta chains listed below, sequenced in a study of blood T cells in healthy people across ages. Next came a second PCR, run for roughly 6 to 11 cycles, which used a sample-barcoded 5' primer along with a J-beta primer mix. Each CDR3 protein is one row after TCRdb ran MiXCR on the 5' RACE reads. The data contain 700,000 or so distinct CDR3 sequences, over 20% of them singletons. The specimen was blood. The receptors originated from a man between 65 and 85 years old in good health.

V is TRBV7-9 and J is TRBJ2-1, with 9 nucleotides matching TRBD1. The CDR3 contains 14 residues. V lost 3 bases, J lost 15 bases, and 12 bases stayed unmatched. The germline V gene has CDR1 SEHNR and CDR2 FQNEAQ (reference sequence). CDR3 bases: TGTGCCAGCAGCTTGGTATCCGGGACAGGGAAAAGGTTCTTC. Translating it yields CASSLVSGTGKRFF.

The CDR3 nucleotides are TGCAGCGTTGCCCTTTACGATGAGCAGTTCTTC. Residues: CSVALYDEQFF. J is TRBJ2-1 and V is TRBV29-1; no reliable D call. The CDR3 is 11 amino acids. The V end was cut by 4 bases, the J end by 8 bases, with 9 bases between. Germline CDR1 is SQVTM and CDR2 is ANQGSEA.

The sample holds a few counts of this clonotype. J is TRBJ1-5 and V is TRBV20-1; D is unresolved. This CDR3 is built from 14 residues. The V end lost 3 bases, the J end lost 2 bases, and 11 bases lay between the germline ends. In germline, CDR1 is DFQATT, CDR2 SNEGSKA (reference sequence). In DNA form, the CDR3 reads TGCAGTGCTAGCAATGCTGTCGGCAATCAGCCCCAGCATTTT. Amino acid sequence: CSASNAVGNQPQHF.

The gene calls are TRBV7-6 and TRBJ1-6; no definite D call. The germline V gene has CDR1 SGHVS and CDR2 FNYEAQ. The CDR3 covers 14 residues. The germline V and J ends were trimmed by 1 base and 10 bases, with 11 bases remaining between them. DNA for the CDR3: TGTGCCAGCAGCTTAGGGGTAAACAACTCACCCCTCCACTTT. Protein sequence: CASSLGVNNSPLHF.

This clonotype was seen a handful of times. A read error may explain this, as a much larger clone is one base away. This rearrangement joins TRBV12-3 or TRBV12-4 to TRBJ2-7; unclear D gene. The V gene lost 2 bases and the J gene lost 2 bases, with 13 bases spanning the gap. The CDR3 contains 15 residues. The CDR3 loop is CASSLRRVRPYEQYF. The DNA of the CDR3 is TGTGCCAGCAGTTTAAGACGAGTGCGCCCCTACGAGCAGTACTTC.

This clonotype was seen a handful of times. The rearrangement joins TRBV28 to TRBJ2-7; the D is unclear. Germline V lookup: CDR1 MDHEN, CDR2 SYDVKM. Trimming pared 4 bases from V and 2 bases from J, leaving 15 bases between. The length of the CDR3 is 15 residues. The CDR3 reads CASSSYRTDTYEQYF. The CDR3 region has the DNA TGTGCCAGCAGTTCCTATAGGACGGATACCTACGAGCAGTACTTC.

Note on this clonotype: No conserved phenylalanine or tryptophan is present at the end of the CDR3, so a read error is the likely explanation. It is unclear where the CDR3 begins or ends on the DNA, so no DNA is shown, and the CDR3 is as TCRdb lists it. The chain links TRBV20-1 to TRBJ2-3; TRBD2 is taken as the D call from the table, unchecked against the DNA. The CDR3 is 12 residues long, ends included. Germline lookup yields CDR1 DFQATT and CDR2 SNEGSKA (reference sequence). CDR3 sequence reads: CSAPRTSGRKIV.

The chain employs TRBV14 and TRBJ1-2; D might be TRBD1 (6 bases). Germline loops: CDR1 SGHDN, CDR2 FVKESK. The CDR3 contains 17 residues. Trimming took off 0 bases at V and 3 bases at J, with 17 bases between the two ends. Here the CDR3 reads CASSQDSRGVLDYGYTF. In nucleotides, the CDR3 is TGTGCCAGCAGCCAAGATTCCAGGGGAGTTCTGGACTATGGCTACACCTTC.

This clonotype was counted only a few times. The chain carries TRBV6-6 and TRBJ2-5; tentative D call: TRBD2 (5 bases). The J call may be faulty, since TRBJ2-7 better matches the DNA end. Germline CDR1 MNHNY, CDR2 SVGAGI (reference sequence). The CDR3 has 14 residues. For the CDR3, the DNA is TGTGCCAGCAGTCCTCCGGGGTCAAGGTACGAGCAGTACGTC. Protein sequence: CASSPPGSRYEQYV.

CDR3 protein: CASRSSGAPTDTQYF. The DNA for the CDR3 is TGTGCCAGCAGATCTAGCGGGGCCCCCACAGATACGCAGTATTTT. The genes are TRBV7-3 and TRBJ2-3; 9 bases align to TRBD2. The V gene's germline CDR1 is SGHTA and CDR2 FQGTGA. The J segment lost 2 bases and the V segment lost 6 bases, leaving 6 bases of the junction unmatched. The length of the CDR3 is 15 residues. Filled out from reference TRBV7-3 and TRBJ2-3, the complete variable domain reads GAGVSQTPSNKVTEKGKYVELRCDPISGHTALYWYRQSLGQGPEFLIYFQGTGAADDSGLPNDRFFAVRPEGSVSTLKIQRTERGDSAVYLCASRSSGAPTDTQYFGPGTRLTVL.

The gene calls are TRBV5-1 and TRBJ1-2, with TRBD1 identical over 8 bases. V dropped 4 bases and J dropped 8; count of bases not matched to a gene: 10. Germline assignment: CDR1 SGHRS and CDR2 YFSETQ. This CDR3 region has 14 residues. The CDR3 DNA reads TGCGCCAGCAGCCTCCCGGCAGGGGGCGTGGGCTACACCTTC. Amino acids: CASSLPAGGVGYTF.

V gene TRBV24-1 combines with J gene TRBJ1-2; tentatively, D is TRBD1 (6 bases). This CDR3 has 14 residues. V lost 4 bases to trimming and J lost 7 bases, with 15 bases between them. The germline CDR1 and CDR2 sequences are KGHDR and SFDVKD. CDR3 in amino acids: CATSDSGGLSGYTF. The CDR3 nucleotides are TGTGCCACCAGTGACTCTGGGGGCTTGTCTGGCTACACCTTC.

This chain uses TRBV7-9 with TRBJ2-1, with 8 bases lining up with TRBD2. Trimming took 3 bases from V and 6 from J; bases not matched to a gene: 7. The germline V gene encodes CDR1 SEHNR and CDR2 FQNEAQ (reference sequence). This CDR3 comprises 15 residues. The CDR3: CASSFGGLAFNEQFF. As DNA, the CDR3 is TGTGCCAGCAGCTTTGGCGGACTAGCCTTCAATGAGCAGTTCTTC.

The CDR3 region has the DNA TGTGCCACCAAAAATAGCGGGGGTGGAGATACGCAGTATTTT. It specifies CATKNSGGGDTQYF. This chain links TRBV12-3 or TRBV12-4 with TRBJ2-3; 9 bases are a match to TRBD2. The CDR3 extends over 14 amino acids. V trimming: 10 bases; J trimming: 5 bases; junction bases outside the gene matches: 10.